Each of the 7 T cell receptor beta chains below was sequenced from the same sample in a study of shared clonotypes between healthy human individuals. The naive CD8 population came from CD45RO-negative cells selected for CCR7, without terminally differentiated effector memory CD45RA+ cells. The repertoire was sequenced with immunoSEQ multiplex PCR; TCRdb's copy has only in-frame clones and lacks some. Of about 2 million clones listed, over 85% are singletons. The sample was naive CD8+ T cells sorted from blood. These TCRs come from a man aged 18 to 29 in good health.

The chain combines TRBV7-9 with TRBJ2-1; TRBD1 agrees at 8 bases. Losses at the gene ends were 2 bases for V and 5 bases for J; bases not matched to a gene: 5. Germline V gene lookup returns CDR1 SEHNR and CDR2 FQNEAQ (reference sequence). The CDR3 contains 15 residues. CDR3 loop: CASSLQGQGHNEQFF. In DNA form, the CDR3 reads TGTGCCAGCAGCTTACAAGGACAGGGCCACAATGAGCAGTTCTTC.

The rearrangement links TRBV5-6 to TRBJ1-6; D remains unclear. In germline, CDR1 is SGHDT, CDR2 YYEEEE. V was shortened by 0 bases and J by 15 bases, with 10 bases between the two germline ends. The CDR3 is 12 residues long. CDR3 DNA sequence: TGTGCCAGCAGCTTGGAAGGGATTGGCCTCCACTTT. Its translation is CASSLEGIGLHF.

The CDR3 loop is CASSPPEGLETQYF. The CDR3 region has the DNA TGTGCCAGCAGCCCGCCGGAGGGGCTGGAGACCCAGTACTTC. V usage is TRBV7-2 and J usage is TRBJ2-5, with a weak D call TRBD2 (6 bases). CDR1 and CDR2 from the germline V gene are SGHTA and FQGNSA. V lost 5 bases, J lost 5 bases, and 15 bases lay in between. The CDR3 has 14 amino acids.

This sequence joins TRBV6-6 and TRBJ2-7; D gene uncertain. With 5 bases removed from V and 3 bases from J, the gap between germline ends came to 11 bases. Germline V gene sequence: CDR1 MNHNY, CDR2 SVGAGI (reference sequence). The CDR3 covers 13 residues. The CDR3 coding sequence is TGTGCCAGCAGTCCCAACCCAAACTACGAGCAGTACTTC. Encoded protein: CASSPNPNYEQYF.

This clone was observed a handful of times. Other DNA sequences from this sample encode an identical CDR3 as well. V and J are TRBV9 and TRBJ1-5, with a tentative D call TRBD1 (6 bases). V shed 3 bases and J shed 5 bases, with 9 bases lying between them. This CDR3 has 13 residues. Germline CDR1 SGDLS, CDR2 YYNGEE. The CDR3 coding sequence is TGTGCCAGCAGCGAACAGGGTTATCAGCCCCAGCATTTT. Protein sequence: CASSEQGYQPQHF. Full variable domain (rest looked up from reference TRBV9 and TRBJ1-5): DSGVTQTPKHLITATGQRVTLRCSPRSGDLSVYWYQQSLDQGLQFLIQYYNGEERAKGNILERFSAQQFPDLHSELNLSSLELGDSALYFCASSEQGYQPQHFGDGTRLSIL.

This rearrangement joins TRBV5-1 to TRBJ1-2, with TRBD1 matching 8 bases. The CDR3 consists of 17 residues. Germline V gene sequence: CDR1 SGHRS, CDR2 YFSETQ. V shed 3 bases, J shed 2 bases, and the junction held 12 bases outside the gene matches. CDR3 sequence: CASSSGTGRWGNYGYTF. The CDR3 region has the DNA TGCGCCAGCAGCTCCGGGACAGGCCGCTGGGGGAACTATGGCTACACCTTC.

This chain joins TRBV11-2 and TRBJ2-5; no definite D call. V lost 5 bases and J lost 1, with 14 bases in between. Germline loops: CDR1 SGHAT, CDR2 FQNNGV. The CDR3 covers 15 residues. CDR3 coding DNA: TGTGCCAGCAGCCCGAGTGCTTTGACCCAAGAGACCCAGTACTTC. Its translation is CASSPSALTQETQYF.